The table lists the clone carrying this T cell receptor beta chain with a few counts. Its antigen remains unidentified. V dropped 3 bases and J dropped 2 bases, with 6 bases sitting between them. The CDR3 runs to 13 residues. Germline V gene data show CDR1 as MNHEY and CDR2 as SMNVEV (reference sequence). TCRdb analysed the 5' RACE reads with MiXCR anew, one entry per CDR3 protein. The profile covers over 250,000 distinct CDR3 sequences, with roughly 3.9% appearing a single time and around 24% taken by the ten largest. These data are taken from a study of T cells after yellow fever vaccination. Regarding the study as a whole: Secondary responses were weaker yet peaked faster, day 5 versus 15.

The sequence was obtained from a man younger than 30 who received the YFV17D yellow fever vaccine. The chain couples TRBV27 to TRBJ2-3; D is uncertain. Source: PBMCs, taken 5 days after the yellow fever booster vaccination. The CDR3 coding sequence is TGTGCCAGCAGTTTCGTTAACACAGATACGCAGTATTTT. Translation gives CASSFVNTDTQYF.